Listed below are T cell receptor beta chains from one sample, sequenced in a study of spatial heterogeneity in lung cancer. TCRdb used MiXCR to reprocess the 5' RACE reads, holding one entry per CDR3 protein. The table records over 45,000 distinct CDR3 sequences, about 12% of them present only once. Sequencing was performed on PBMCs, taken at follow-up. All receptors come from a male donor with early-stage non-small cell lung cancer. Both conserved end residues are part of each CDR3. A D gene is named only where the DNA matches it firmly. Clone size is given for some rows only: seen once, a few or many times, or a class if the clone is expanded.

V gene	J gene	clone size	D gene	CDR3 protein	CDR3 DNA
TRBV18	TRBJ2-6	-	TRBD1	CASSPPGTGLGGANVLTF	TGTGCCAGCTCACCTCCCGGGACAGGCCTCGGAGGGGCCAACGTCCTGACTTTC
TRBV27	TRBJ2-3	few	-	CASSLWQGYGTDTQYF	TGTGCCAGCAGTTTATGGCAGGGGTACGGCACAGATACGCAGTATTTT
TRBV27	TRBJ2-2	many	TRBD2	CASSLRSLAEGSGELFF	TGTGCCAGCAGTTTAAGGTCACTAGCGGAGGGGTCCGGGGAGCTGTTTTTT
TRBV29-1	TRBJ2-5	-	TRBD2	CSARLAGTSWETQYF	TGCAGCGCCAGACTAGCGGGGACGAGCTGGGAGACCCAGTACTTC
TRBV20-1	TRBJ1-1	few	TRBD1	CSATGTGTGLIKAFF	TGCAGTGCGACGGGCACCGGGACAGGGCTGATAAAAGCTTTCTTT
TRBV20-1	TRBJ2-7	many	-	CSARPPGQSWDEQYF	TGCAGTGCTAGGCCCCCCGGCCAGTCATGGGACGAGCAGTACTTC
TRBV20-1	TRBJ2-1	-	-	CSAIYTRLQFF	TGCAGTGCCATATATACACGTTTACAGTTCTTC
TRBV12-3/TRBV12-4	TRBJ2-7	-	TRBD2	CASSSAGGDEQYF	TGTGCCAGCAGTTCAGCGGGAGGGGACGAGCAGTACTTC
TRBV6-1	TRBJ2-3	many	-	CASIGRGNTDTQYF	TGTGCCAGCATCGGCAGGGGCAACACAGATACGCAGTATTTT
TRBV5-1	TRBJ2-6	few	-	CASSSLAAGANVLTF	TGCGCCAGCAGCTCCTTGGCAGCTGGGGCCAACGTCCTGACTTTC
TRBV11-1	TRBJ2-7	few	-	CASSLVVGTYEQYF	TGTGCCAGCAGCTTAGTCGTAGGAACCTACGAGCAGTACTTC
TRBV28	TRBJ2-1	few	TRBD2	CASTLSGGPSSYNEQFF	TGTGCCAGCACCCTTAGCGGGGGCCCGAGCTCCTACAATGAGCAGTTCTTC
TRBV19	TRBJ2-7	few	TRBD2	CASSIRLAGTTYEQYF	TGTGCCAGTAGTATACGCCTAGCGGGGACGACCTACGAGCAGTACTTC
TRBV7-2	TRBJ2-3	few	TRBD2	CASSGTGTSADTQYF	TGTGCCAGCAGCGGTACCGGGACTAGTGCAGATACGCAGTATTTT
TRBV4-3	TRBJ2-1	few	TRBD2	CASSQDPRSAGGRDEQFF	TGCGCCAGCAGCCAAGATCCGCGGAGCGCGGGAGGCAGGGATGAGCAGTTCTTC
TRBV2	TRBJ1-3	many	-	CASSELAGTIYF	TGTGCCAGCAGTGAGCTGGCCGGGACCATATATTTT
TRBV7-8	TRBJ1-1	many	TRBD1	CASSLDQGETEAFF	TGTGCCAGCAGCTTAGATCAGGGGGAGACCGAAGCTTTCTTT
TRBV20-1	TRBJ2-1	many	TRBD2	CSASMAGGPGSYNEQFF	TGCAGTGCTAGTATGGCGGGGGGGCCTGGCTCCTACAATGAGCAGTTCTTC
TRBV12-3/TRBV12-4	TRBJ1-2	-	TRBD1	CASILPLAGGTYGYTF	TGTGCCAGCATTTTGCCCCTGGCAGGGGGTACCTATGGCTACACCTTC
TRBV10-3	TRBJ2-3	-	TRBD2	CAIGTTPGGTDTQYF	TGTGCCATTGGGACTACCCCCGGCGGCACAGATACGCAGTATTTT
TRBV6-2/TRBV6-3	TRBJ1-1	many	-	CASSQQGIVTEAFF	TGTGCCAGCAGTCAACAGGGTATAGTAACTGAAGCTTTCTTT
TRBV6-5	TRBJ1-2	few	-	CASSYGVMEGYGYTF	TGTGCCAGCAGTTACGGGGTTATGGAGGGCTATGGCTACACCTTC
TRBV3-1	TRBJ1-6	few	-	CASSLSDGSYNSPLHF	TGTGCCAGCAGCCTCTCCGACGGCTCCTATAATTCACCCCTCCACTTT
TRBV27	TRBJ2-3	few	TRBD1	CASRDRVYTDTQYF	TGTGCCAGCAGGGACAGGGTTTACACAGATACGCAGTATTTT
TRBV5-1	TRBJ2-7	few	TRBD2	CASSSGLAGREQYF	TGCGCCAGCAGCTCGGGACTAGCGGGTCGCGAGCAGTACTTC
TRBV6-5	TRBJ1-6	many	-	CASSYWPASSYNSPLHF	TGTGCCAGCAGTTACTGGCCAGCGAGCTCCTATAATTCACCCCTCCACTTT
TRBV14	TRBJ1-1	few	-	CASSQEGRMNTEAFF	TGTGCCAGCAGCCAAGAGGGACGGATGAACACTGAAGCTTTCTTT
TRBV29-1	TRBJ1-3	-	TRBD1	CSVGTGSGNTIYF	TGCAGCGTCGGGACAGGGTCTGGAAACACCATATATTTT
TRBV11-1	TRBJ2-3	many	-	CASSLAGPVTDTQYF	TGTGCCAGCAGCTTAGCGGGGCCCGTGACAGATACGCAGTATTTT
TRBV6-6	TRBJ1-4	many	-	CASSTSGALKEKLFF	TGTGCCAGCAGTACTTCCGGGGCCTTAAAGGAAAAACTGTTTTTT
TRBV7-2	TRBJ1-2	many	-	CASSLQGKNYGYTF	TGTGCCAGCAGCTTACAGGGGAAGAACTATGGCTACACCTTC
TRBV28	TRBJ2-7	many	-	CASSVSYEQYF	TGTGCCAGCAGTGTCTCCTACGAGCAGTACTTC
TRBV6-2/TRBV6-3	TRBJ1-4	-	TRBD1	CASSPGQAYEKLFF	TGTGCCAGCAGTCCCGGACAGGCTTATGAAAAACTGTTTTTT
TRBV20-1	TRBJ1-5	-	-	CSARSVPEPNQPQHF	TGCAGTGCTCGCTCGGTACCAGAACCCAATCAGCCCCAGCATTTT
TRBV7-2	TRBJ1-5	few	-	CASSLGRVQQPQHF	TGTGCCAGCAGCTTAGGGAGGGTTCAGCAGCCCCAGCATTTT
TRBV29-1	TRBJ2-6	many	-	CSVSSSGANVLTF	TGCAGCGTTAGTAGCTCTGGGGCCAACGTCCTGACTTTC
TRBV12-3/TRBV12-4	TRBJ2-3	-	TRBD1	CASSRTGPSTDTQYF	TGTGCCAGCAGCCGGACAGGGCCAAGCACAGATACGCAGTATTTT
TRBV10-3	TRBJ2-7	-	TRBD1	CAHRGGQGSQYF	TGTGCCCACAGAGGGGGACAGGGGAGTCAGTACTTC
TRBV7-6	TRBJ2-2	many	TRBD2	CASSLSGRGAGELFF	TGTGCCAGCAGCCTTAGCGGGCGTGGAGCCGGGGAGCTGTTTTTT
TRBV10-3	TRBJ2-3	many	-	CAISDRITDTQYF	TGTGCCATCAGTGACCGGATCACAGATACGCAGTATTTT
TRBV7-2	TRBJ2-2	many	TRBD1	CASSLGTGVTGELFF	TGTGCCAGCAGCTTAGGAACAGGGGTCACCGGGGAGCTGTTTTTT
TRBV28	TRBJ1-5	few	TRBD1	CASSSPGQGYNQPQHF	TGTGCCAGCAGTTCTCCGGGACAGGGATACAATCAGCCCCAGCATTTT
TRBV11-2	TRBJ2-3	-	-	CASSLVVGSTDTQYF	TGTGCCAGCAGCTTAGTGGTAGGGAGCACAGATACGCAGTATTTT
TRBV5-5	TRBJ1-6	few	-	CASSLQGFPWAPLHF	TGTGCCAGCAGCTTGCAAGGGTTCCCGTGGGCACCCCTCCACTTT
TRBV20-1	TRBJ2-1	many	-	CSASPRGNINEQFF	TGCAGTGCTAGCCCCAGGGGCAATATCAATGAGCAGTTCTTC
TRBV7-6	TRBJ2-1	-	-	CASSPRDRDEQFF	TGTGCCAGCAGCCCCCGAGACCGCGATGAGCAGTTCTTC
TRBV7-2	TRBJ2-5	-	TRBD2	CASSLLAGGPETQYF	TGTGCCAGCAGCTTGTTGGCGGGGGGGCCAGAGACCCAGTACTTC
TRBV6-2/TRBV6-3	TRBJ2-7	-	-	CASSFQRGEQYF	TGTGCCAGCAGTTTTCAGAGGGGCGAGCAGTACTTC
TRBV7-2	TRBJ1-1	many	-	CASSSGQNTEAFF	TGTGCCAGCAGCTCGGGACAGAACACTGAAGCTTTCTTT
TRBV18	TRBJ1-3	few	-	CASSPVAEAQSGNTIYF	TGTGCCAGCTCACCAGTGGCGGAAGCACAATCTGGAAACACCATATATTTT
TRBV7-9	TRBJ1-4	few	-	CASSLWEANEKLFF	TGTGCCAGCAGCTTATGGGAAGCTAATGAAAAACTGTTTTTT